This T cell receptor beta chain was obtained from a study of cytomegalovirus exposure and HLA in healthy donors. Findings and limits, study-wide: In a later analysis, an Asian-associated ancestry cluster reportedly showed fewer N-insertions than the roughly 700-donor mean. Common viral pathogens seemed to be connected with several of the most significant clusters, according to a later analysis.

Germline assignment: CDR1 SGDLS and CDR2 YYNGEE. This CDR3 region has 15 residues. The V segment lost 4 bases and the J segment 5 bases; nucleotides outside the gene matches: 8. The PCR had 60 Vbeta and 13 Jbeta primers. Only in-frame clones appear in the TCRdb table, and some are missing; sequencing was by immunoSEQ multiplex PCR. Among 150,000 to 200,000 clones listed, 84% were seen once. Turning to this clone: Its cognate antigen is unknown.

Donors likely had unrecorded immune exposures despite being nominally healthy when sampled. Material: PBMCs. The sequence derives from a boy aged 5-17 years in good health and CMV-seronegative. The chain joins TRBV9 to TRBJ2-1; 8 bases are a match to TRBD2. CDR3 sequence (DNA): TGTGCCAGCAGCCACGGCGGGGGGTCCCACAATGAGCAGTTCTTC. This gives the protein CASSHGGGSHNEQFF.